This TCR beta chain originates from a study of blood T cell repertoires in COVID-19. This table comes from immunoSEQ multiplex PCR, and its TCRdb copy is limited to in-frame clones, with some not included. The table has about 130,000 clones, 88% seen once. Germline loops: CDR1 SGHRS, CDR2 YFSETQ. The germline V and J ends were trimmed by 2 bases and 7 bases, with 15 bases remaining between them. The CDR3 runs 15 residues. This clone was observed a handful of times. The sequenced sample consisted of peripheral blood. The sequence was collected from a man aged 50-60 years with acute or convalescent COVID-19. This chain joins TRBV5-1 and TRBJ2-2; maybe TRBD2 (5 bases). The CDR3 DNA sequence: TGCGCCAGCAGCTTCCCCGGTGGGAGTGGCGGGGAGCTGTTTTTT. This gives the protein CASSFPGGSGGELFF. Full variable domain (remainder filled in from reference TRBV5-1 and TRBJ2-2): KAGVTQTPRYLIKTRGQQVTLSCSPISGHRSVSWYQQTPGQGLQFLFEYFSETQRNKGNFPGRFSGRQFSNSRSEMNVSTLELGDSALYLCASSFPGGSGGELFFGEGSRLTVL.